One and the same sample provided the 21 T cell receptor beta chains below, sequenced in a study of cytomegalovirus exposure and HLA in healthy donors (dated by TCRdb to 2016 to 2017). Library preparation used the immunoSEQ multiplex PCR assay. For the multiplex PCR, a mixture combining 60 forward primers for TCR Vbeta segments and 13 reverse primers for TCR Jbeta segments was used. In its TCRdb copy, this immuneACCESS table keeps in-frame sequences only and misses some clones. Where compared with another copy, unresolved V genes explain less than half of these, and the others have no known cause. This sample lists 50,000 to 65,000 clones; about 69% were detected once. The ten largest clones capture under 7% of the sample. Sequenced input: PBMCs. Source of these receptors: a woman aged 30 to 39 in good health and CMV-seronegative.

This chain connects TRBV10-1 to TRBJ2-5; TRBD2 matches at 9 bases. This CDR3 contains 16 residues. The V and J ends lost 2 bases and 3 bases, in that order; junction bases with no gene match: 7. The germline V gene has CDR1 WNHNN and CDR2 SYGVQD (reference sequence). CDR3 DNA: TGCGCCAGCAGTGAGCTGTCTAGCGGGACCAAAGAGACCCAGTACTTC. Translated: CASSELSSGTKETQYF.

V gene TRBV21-1 combines with J gene TRBJ2-7; the table's D gene call, TRBD2, was not cross checked with the DNA. TRBV21-1 is a known pseudogene. The CDR3 runs 17 residues. This CDR3 reads CASSGTSGIVSSYEQYV. The DNA for the CDR3 is TGTGCCAGCAGCGGAACTAGCGGAATTGTGAGCTCCTACGAGCAGTACGTC.

This CDR3 is CASKPEGESNEKLFF. CDR3 nucleotide sequence: TGCGCCAGCAAGCCAGAGGGGGAATCAAATGAAAAACTGTTTTTT. The rearrangement uses TRBV4-1 and TRBJ1-4; a possible D gene is TRBD1 (6 bases). The CDR3 has 15 residues. CDR1 MGHRA and CDR2 YSYEKL come from the germline V gene. V was trimmed by 7 bases and J by 5 bases, leaving 17 bases between them.

The chain uses TRBV4-1 and TRBJ2-7, with 8 bases lining up with TRBD1. CDR3 size: 14 residues. The germline V gene encodes CDR1 MGHRA and CDR2 YSYEKL. V gave up 4 bases and J gave up 3 bases; unmatched junction bases: 5. CDR3 nucleotides: TGCGCCAGCAGCCGTACAGGGGGAATCTACGAGCAGTACTTC. Its protein is CASSRTGGIYEQYF.

The chain links TRBV7-6 to TRBJ2-5; D perhaps matches TRBD1 (6 bases). The germline V gene has CDR1 SGHVS and CDR2 FNYEAQ. CDR3 size: 14 residues. V gave up 2 bases and J gave up 4 bases, with 11 bases separating them. Here the CDR3 DNA reads TGTGCCAGCAGCTTATCAGGGGAAACAGAGACCCAGTACTTC. Its translation is CASSLSGETETQYF.

This sequence joins TRBV4-1 and TRBJ2-5; 7 positions agree with TRBD1. There are 18 residues in the CDR3. Germline V gene sequence: CDR1 MGHRA, CDR2 YSYEKL. The J segment lost 3 bases and the V segment lost 0 bases, leaving 13 bases of the junction unmatched. CDR3 residues: CASSQERRTGPPKETQYF. CDR3 DNA: TGCGCCAGCAGCCAAGAACGTCGGACAGGCCCTCCCAAAGAGACCCAGTACTTC.

Points on this clone: The sample carries other DNA sequences with the same CDR3. This chain joins TRBV18 and TRBJ1-5; D is undetermined. The CDR3 loop spans 16 amino acids. Per germline, CDR1 KGHSH and CDR2 LQKENI. The V and J ends lost 0 bases and 4 bases respectively, with 13 bases between them. The CDR3 protein is CASSPPNSRPNQPQHF. The CDR3 DNA reads TGTGCCAGCTCACCACCAAACAGCAGGCCAAATCAGCCCCAGCATTTT.

This clone has just one count. The chain is built from TRBV19 and TRBJ2-1; 9 bases are a match to TRBD2. J gave up 10 bases and V 5 bases, and 15 bases lay outside the gene matches. The CDR3 sequence is 16 residues long. Germline V gene lookup returns CDR1 LNHDA and CDR2 SQIVND (reference sequence). CDR3 region: CASSLPSGNYGEEQFF. The CDR3 nucleotides are TGTGCCAGTAGTCTCCCTAGCGGGAATTATGGAGAGGAGCAGTTCTTC.

This sequence joins TRBV7-2 and TRBJ2-1, with TRBD2 matching over 13 bases. Germline-derived CDR1 and CDR2 are SGHTA and FQGNSA. The J segment lost 2 bases and the V segment lost 4 bases, leaving 11 bases of the junction unmatched. The CDR3 has 19 amino acids. CDR3 nucleotide sequence: TGTGCCAGCAGCTCTATAGGACTAGCGGGAGTCCGGGCCTACAATGAGCAGTTCTTC. This translates into CASSSIGLAGVRAYNEQFF.

The rearrangement links TRBV5-1 to TRBJ1-2, with TRBD1 matching 9 bases. V was pared by 3 bases and J by 6 bases, with 6 bases of the junction left unmatched. The V gene's germline CDR1 is SGHRS and CDR2 YFSETQ. The CDR3 runs to 14 residues. As DNA, the CDR3 is TGCGCCAGCAGCTCCGGGACAGGGTTTGATGGCTACACCTTC. It codes for CASSSGTGFDGYTF.

The V call is TRBV19, the J call TRBJ2-5, with 11 bases that match TRBD2. V lost 8 bases, J lost 7 bases, and 9 bases stayed unmatched. Germline V lookup: CDR1 LNHDA, CDR2 SQIVND (reference sequence). The CDR3 sequence is 14 residues long. The CDR3 nucleotides are TGTGCCAGTTCAACTAGCGGGAGTGGACTGACCCAGTACTTC. Residues: CASSTSGSGLTQYF.

The gene calls are TRBV13 and TRBJ2-1; 8 bases fit TRBD1. Losses at the gene ends were 7 bases for V and 9 bases for J; bases not matched to a gene: 14. From germline, CDR1 is PRHDT and CDR2 FYEKMQ (reference sequence). The CDR3 runs to 15 residues. CDR3 bases: TGTGCCAGCACCGTACAGGACAGGGTAGGCGGTGAGCAGTTCTTC. It specifies CASTVQDRVGGEQFF.

The chain links TRBV10-1 to TRBJ2-3; no clear D. The CDR3 runs to 16 residues. Germline V CDR1 and CDR2: WNHNN, SYGVQD (reference sequence). Trimming stripped 8 bases from V and 1 base from J, with 19 bases between. CDR3 region: CASSENTATGTDTQYF. CDR3 DNA sequence: TGCGCCAGCTCCGAAAATACAGCAACAGGCACAGATACGCAGTATTTT.

The chain recombines TRBV18 with TRBJ1-5; maybe TRBD1 (6 bases). The germline V and J ends were trimmed by 4 bases and 4 bases, with 17 bases remaining between them. The CDR3 has 16 residues. Germline CDR1 and CDR2: KGHSH and LQKENI. DNA for the CDR3: TGTGCCAGCTCACTGGGGGCCGCCGGGGCGAATCAGCCCCAGCATTTT. Translating gives CASSLGAAGANQPQHF. The full variable domain, with the rest looked up from reference TRBV18 and TRBJ1-5, is NAGVMQNPRHLVRRRGQEARLRCSPMKGHSHVYWYRQLPEEGLKFMVYLQKENIIDESGMPKERFSAEFPKEGPSILRIQQVVRGDSAAYFCASSLGAAGANQPQHFGDGTRLSIL.

In regard to this clone: Other DNA variants within this sample encode the same CDR3. The J gene is TRBJ1-4, the V gene TRBV30; D gene uncertain. Germline CDR1 GTSNPN, CDR2 SVGIG (reference sequence). V was shortened by 0 bases and J by 4 bases, with 6 bases between the two germline ends. The length of the CDR3 is 13 residues. CDR3 bases: TGTGCCTGGAGTGTACAGAGTAATGAAAAACTGTTTTTT. This gives the protein CAWSVQSNEKLFF.

The CDR3 loop is CASRDRSVRELFF. The DNA of the CDR3 is TGTGCCAGCAGGGACAGGAGCGTGAGGGAGCTGTTTTTT. The chain carries TRBV2 and TRBJ2-2, with 7 bases lining up with TRBD1. Germline trimming cut 6 bases from V and 9 bases from J; bases unmatched to any gene: 7. The CDR3 is 13 residues long. CDR1 and CDR2 from the germline V gene are SNHLY and FYNNEI.

The rearrangement links TRBV11-2 to TRBJ2-7, with a possible D match to TRBD2 (6 bases). The CDR3 totals 13 residues. V lost 8 bases to trimming and J lost 6 bases, with 17 bases between them. Germline CDR1 is SGHAT and CDR2 is FQNNGV. CDR3 amino acids: CASGSAGQGEQYF. The DNA for the CDR3 is TGTGCCAGCGGTTCGGCGGGGCAGGGCGAGCAGTACTTC.

The chain has TRBV19 and TRBJ2-2, with D tentatively TRBD2 (6 bases). V lost 5 bases and J 2 bases, leaving 15 bases between the germline ends. In germline, CDR1 is LNHDA, CDR2 SQIVND (reference sequence). CDR3 length: 16 residues. The CDR3 sequence is CASSVGTRSNTGELFF. The CDR3, as DNA: TGTGCCAGTAGTGTCGGGACTCGCTCAAACACCGGGGAGCTGTTTTTT.

This chain joins TRBV10-3 and TRBJ2-1; TRBD2 matches at 11 bases. Germline V CDR1 and CDR2: ENHRY, SYGVKD. Trimming at V came to 5 bases and at J to 9 bases, leaving 6 bases not matched to a gene. The CDR3 is made up of 14 amino acids. The CDR3 reads CAISIAGGPGEQFF. The CDR3, as DNA: TGTGCCATCAGTATAGCGGGAGGGCCAGGTGAGCAGTTCTTC.

V gene TRBV18 combines with J gene TRBJ1-1; D perhaps matches TRBD1 (6 bases). V lost 4 bases, J lost 3 bases, and 9 bases lay in between. The CDR3 has 13 amino acids. CDR1 is KGHSH and CDR2 is LQKENI in the germline V gene. CDR3 sequence reads: CASSQGVDTEAFF. The DNA of the CDR3 is TGTGCCAGCTCACAGGGGGTAGACACTGAAGCTTTCTTT.

The genes are TRBV5-6 and TRBJ2-3; TRBD2 agrees at 9 bases. CDR1 and CDR2 from the germline V gene are SGHDT and YYEEEE. CDR3 length: 14 amino acids. Unmatched junction bases numbered 5, after V lost 4 bases and J lost 5 bases. CDR3 sequence: CASSPSGILDTQYF. As DNA, the CDR3 is TGTGCCAGCAGCCCTAGCGGGATTTTAGATACGCAGTATTTT.